These 8 T cell receptor beta chains share one sample of origin, sequenced in a study of T cell responses to AZD1222 COVID-19 vaccine. The table came from immunoSEQ multiplex PCR; TCRdb's copy has only in-frame clones and leaves some out. In the table there are approximately 120,000 clones, under 95% of which are singletons. The sequenced sample was peripheral blood, obtained on day 0 of AZD1222 vaccination. Receptors were obtained from an adult in good health.

The rearrangement links TRBV11-3 to TRBJ2-1; D perhaps matches TRBD2 (6 bases). Per germline, CDR1 SGHNT and CDR2 YENEEA. Trimming shortened V by 5 bases and J by 4 bases, and 15 bases separated the two germline ends. CDR3 size: 15 residues. Here the CDR3 DNA reads TGTGCCAGCAGCCCTAGCGCCGCGGGGTACAATGAGCAGTTCTTC. It codes for CASSPSAAGYNEQFF. The complete variable domain, with remaining parts taken from reference TRBV11-3 and TRBJ2-1, reads EAGVVQSPRYKIIEKKQPVAFWCNPISGHNTLYWYLQNLGQGPELLIRYENEEAVDDSQLPKDRFSAERLKGVDSTLKIQPAELGDSAVYLCASSPSAAGYNEQFFGPGTRLTVL.

The J gene is TRBJ1-3, the V gene TRBV9; TRBD1 might be the D (6 bases). The germline V gene has CDR1 SGDLS and CDR2 YYNGEE. V dropped 4 bases and J dropped 3 bases, with 14 bases sitting between them. The CDR3 runs to 15 residues. The CDR3: CASSTSGAGGNTIYF. CDR3 sequence (DNA): TGTGCCAGCAGCACATCAGGGGCGGGTGGAAACACCATATATTTT.

The genes are TRBV19 and TRBJ1-2; possible D gene TRBD1, 6 bases. CDR3 length: 13 residues. V was clipped by 5 bases and J by 8 bases, with 15 bases between them. Germline V CDR1 and CDR2: LNHDA, SQIVND (reference sequence). The CDR3, as DNA: TGTGCCAGTAGTCCCACGACAGGAGAGGGCTACACCTTC. It is translated as CASSPTTGEGYTF. Drawing the rest from reference TRBV19 and TRBJ1-2, the complete variable domain is DGGITQSPKYLFRKEGQNVTLSCEQNLNHDAMYWYRQDPGQGLRLIYYSQIVNDFQKGDIAEGYSVSREKKESFPLTVTSAQKNPTAFYLCASSPTTGEGYTFGSGTRLTVV.

This rearrangement joins TRBV3-1 (or the pseudogene TRBV3-2) to TRBJ2-7, with unresolved D. This CDR3 contains 13 residues. CDR1 is LGHDT and CDR2 is YNNKEL in the germline V gene (reference sequence). The V gene lost 4 bases and the J gene lost 1 base, with 8 bases spanning the gap. Written as DNA, the CDR3 is TGTGCCAGCAGCCTAGAAGGGTCCTACGAGCAGTACTTC. Translated, it gives CASSLEGSYEQYF.

J is TRBJ1-1 and V is TRBV6-2 or TRBV6-3, with D possibly matching TRBD1 (5 bases). This CDR3 has 13 residues. Trimming stripped 5 bases from V and 3 bases from J, with 10 bases between. Germline CDR1 MNHEY, CDR2 SVGEGT. CDR3 sequence (DNA): TGTGCCAGCAGTCCCGGGACCTACACTGAAGCTTTCTTT. Amino acids: CASSPGTYTEAFF.

The gene calls are TRBV9 and TRBJ2-7; TRBD1 agrees at 9 bases. Germline CDR1 SGDLS, CDR2 YYNGEE. The CDR3 consists of 14 residues. V trimming: 5 bases; J trimming: 6 bases; junction bases outside the gene matches: 9. The DNA of the CDR3 is TGTGCCAGCAGTGCCGGGACAGGGTTCGGCGAGCAGTACTTC. This codes for CASSAGTGFGEQYF.

This clone was seen a few times. The V call is TRBV10-3, the J call TRBJ1-1, with D maybe TRBD1 (5 bases). Per the germline V gene, CDR1 is ENHRY and CDR2 is SYGVKD. This CDR3 contains 16 residues. V lost 3 bases and J 3 bases, leaving 17 bases between the germline ends. Written as DNA, the CDR3 is TGTGCCATCAGTGACGAGGGGAAAAGGTTTGACACTGAAGCTTTCTTT. The encoded protein is CAISDEGKRFDTEAFF.

CDR3 in amino acids: CASSDRDNQPQHF. CDR3 in DNA: TGCGCCAGCAGTGACAGAGACAATCAGCCCCAGCATTTT. The chain joins TRBV10-2 to TRBJ1-5; D is ambiguous. This CDR3 contains 13 residues. The V gene's germline CDR1 is WSHSY and CDR2 SAAADI. The V gene lost 3 bases and the J gene lost 3 bases, with 6 bases spanning the gap.